These T cell receptor beta chains were read from a single sample in a study of T cells in Graves' hyperthyroidism and ophthalmopathy. TCRdb passed the multiplex PCR reads through MiXCR, listing each CDR3 protein once. Among a few hundred thousand distinct CDR3 sequences listed, 15% to 19% were seen once. The sample comprised blood. The receptors stem from a woman in her twenties or thirties with Graves' hyperthyroidism. The CDR3 runs from the conserved cysteine through the conserved F or W. The D gene is left open where the match is weak. A row's size may be missing; if present it is once, few, many or a size class.

j_gene | abundance | d_gene | v_gene | len | CDR3aa | CDR3nt
TRBJ2-5 | many | TRBD1 | TRBV18 | 17 | CASSPRRPDRGGETQYF | TGTGCCAGCTCACCCAGGCGACCTGACAGGGGCGGGGAGACCCAGTACTTC
TRBJ2-3 | . | TRBD2 | TRBV5-4 | 17 | CASSPPPSGGPTDTQYF | TGTGCCAGCAGCCCCCCCCCCTCGGGAGGCCCTACAGATACGCAGTATTTT
TRBJ2-4 | . | TRBD1 | TRBV3-1 | 15 | CASSQSPGGFVIQYF | TGTGCCAGCAGCCAATCCCCAGGGGGCTTTGTCATTCAGTACTTC
TRBJ2-1 | few | . | TRBV29-1 | 12 | CSVKRYNNEQFF | TGCAGTGTAAAACGATACAACAATGAGCAGTTCTTC
TRBJ2-7 | many | TRBD1 | TRBV7-9 | 15 | CASSLAGAGGGEQYF | TGTGCCAGCAGCTTAGCGGGCGCAGGGGGCGGCGAGCAGTACTTC
TRBJ2-5 | many | TRBD1 | TRBV27 | 14 | CASSSRQGSETQYF | TGTGCCAGCAGTTCTCGACAGGGGTCAGAGACCCAGTACTTC
TRBJ1-4 | . | TRBD1 | TRBV7-3 | 14 | CASRRTGGQEKLFF | TGTGCCAGCCGCCGGACAGGGGGCCAAGAAAAACTGTTTTTT
TRBJ2-1 | . | TRBD2 | TRBV4-2 | 17 | CASRPTPTSGRRDEQFF | TGTGCCAGCAGACCCACCCCGACTAGCGGGAGGCGGGATGAGCAGTTCTTC
TRBJ1-4 | few | . | TRBV2 | 15 | CASRGTATTNEKLFF | TGTGCCAGCAGGGGAACAGCAACGACTAATGAAAAACTGTTTTTT
TRBJ2-4 | . | . | TRBV19 | 14 | CASSAAGAKNIQYF | TGTGCCAGTAGCGCGGCGGGAGCCAAAAACATTCAGTACTTC
TRBJ1-4 | . | TRBD1 | TRBV6-1 | 17 | CASSEARQGATNEKLFF | TGTGCCAGCAGTGAAGCGCGTCAGGGGGCAACTAATGAAAAACTGTTTTTT
TRBJ2-2 | . | . | TRBV29-1 | 11 | CSVDRAGELFF | TGCAGCGTTGACAGGGCCGGGGAGCTGTTTTTT
TRBJ1-1 | many | TRBD1 | TRBV12-3/TRBV12-4 | 14 | CASRSQGVGTEAFF | TGTGCCAGCAGATCCCAGGGGGTCGGCACTGAAGCTTTCTTT
TRBJ2-3 | . | TRBD2 | TRBV20-1 | 16 | CSARPSGGTSTDTQYF | TGCAGTGCTAGACCTAGCGGGGGGACTAGCACAGATACGCAGTATTTT
TRBJ2-1 | many | . | TRBV7-8 | 17 | CASSRYLAISSYNEQFF | TGTGCCAGCAGCCGTTATTTAGCGATTAGCTCCTACAATGAGCAGTTCTTC
TRBJ2-7 | many | TRBD1 | TRBV28 | 15 | CASSPAGGRIYEQYF | TGTGCCAGCAGTCCCGCAGGGGGTAGAATCTACGAGCAGTACTTC
TRBJ2-1 | many | . | TRBV7-9 | 18 | CASSIPEGGEGPYNEQFF | TGTGCCAGCAGCATCCCAGAAGGGGGGGAGGGCCCCTACAATGAGCAGTTCTTC
TRBJ1-1 | few | . | TRBV5-1 | 15 | CASSWGRTLNTEAFF | TGCGCCAGCAGCTGGGGGCGGACATTGAACACTGAAGCTTTCTTT
TRBJ2-3 | few | TRBD2 | TRBV27 | 17 | CASSLSSGTSGRNTQYF | TGTGCCAGCAGTTTATCGTCCGGGACTAGCGGGAGGAATACGCAGTATTTT
TRBJ2-7 | many | TRBD1 | TRBV5-1 | 16 | CASSLEPTGGSYEQYF | TGCGCCAGCAGCTTGGAGCCCACAGGGGGCTCCTACGAGCAGTACTTC
TRBJ1-1 | . | . | TRBV11-2 | 14 | CASSARGLNTEAFF | TGTGCCAGCAGCGCGCGGGGGTTGAACACTGAAGCTTTCTTT
TRBJ2-1 | many | TRBD2 | TRBV7-8 | 15 | CASSLAGTSAGEQFF | TGTGCCAGCAGCTTAGCGGGGACTAGTGCTGGTGAGCAGTTCTTC
TRBJ2-7 | few | TRBD2 | TRBV7-3 | 15 | CASSPYSGRAYEQYF | TGTGCCAGCAGCCCGTATAGCGGGAGGGCCTACGAGCAGTACTTC
TRBJ2-2 | few | . | TRBV7-2 | 14 | CASSPNPGSGELFF | TGTGCCAGCAGCCCTAATCCGGGGAGCGGGGAGCTGTTTTTT
TRBJ2-1 | many | . | TRBV5-1 | 18 | CASSLVLGPPSSYNEQFF | TGCGCCAGCAGCTTGGTATTGGGCCCCCCGAGCTCCTACAATGAGCAGTTCTTC
TRBJ2-7 | many | TRBD2 | TRBV5-1 | 17 | CASSLMSGRDLSYEQYF | TGCGCCAGCAGCTTGATGAGCGGGAGGGATCTCTCCTACGAGCAGTACTTC
TRBJ2-1 | many | . | TRBV6-1 | 17 | CASSEMLGKGPYNEQFF | TGTGCCAGCAGTGAAATGTTAGGGAAAGGGCCCTACAATGAGCAGTTCTTC
TRBJ2-3 | many | TRBD1 | TRBV5-8 | 13 | CASSSAQGNTQYF | TGTGCCAGCAGCTCGGCACAGGGGAATACGCAGTATTTT
TRBJ1-1 | many | . | TRBV13 | 14 | CASSLTGTPAEAFF | TGTGCCAGCAGCTTAACCGGGACTCCGGCTGAAGCTTTCTTT
TRBJ1-2 | many | . | TRBV3-1 | 16 | CASSQSGRLYYYGYTF | TGTGCCAGCAGCCAATCAGGACGGCTATACTACTATGGCTACACCTTC
TRBJ1-5 | many | TRBD1 | TRBV27 | 13 | CASSDRVLGPQHF | TGTGCCAGCAGTGACAGGGTTTTGGGGCCCCAGCATTTT
TRBJ1-5 | few | . | TRBV28 | 12 | CASSRDTKPQHF | TGTGCCAGCAGTCGCGACACTAAGCCCCAGCATTTT
TRBJ1-2 | many | . | TRBV12-3/TRBV12-4 | 12 | CASSFEGRGYTF | TGTGCCAGCAGTTTTGAAGGGCGCGGCTACACCTTC
TRBJ2-7 | many | TRBD2 | TRBV12-3/TRBV12-4 | 15 | CASSLGGTSGNEQYF | TGTGCCAGCAGTTTAGGGGGGACTAGCGGGAACGAGCAGTACTTC
TRBJ2-1 | many | . | TRBV5-1 | 15 | CASSSEPEAYNEQFF | TGCGCCAGCAGCTCCGAGCCGGAGGCCTACAATGAGCAGTTCTTC
TRBJ2-7 | . | . | TRBV4-3 | 15 | CASSPQFGGTYEQYF | TGCGCCAGCAGCCCTCAGTTTGGGGGGACCTACGAGCAGTACTTC
TRBJ2-7 | . | . | TRBV10-2 | 13 | CASRDGGAYEQCF | TGCGCCAGCCGCGACGGTGGAGCCTACGAGCAGTGCTTC
TRBJ1-2 | few | . | TRBV7-9 | 14 | CASSSDPANYGYTF | TGTGCCAGCAGTTCGGACCCCGCTAACTATGGCTACACCTTC
TRBJ2-1 | . | . | TRBV6-5 | 15 | CASGGSVGSYNEQFF | TGTGCCAGCGGAGGTAGCGTTGGCTCCTACAATGAGCAGTTCTTC
TRBJ2-7 | many | . | TRBV20-1 | 12 | CSSNPEAYEQYF | TGCAGCTCCAACCCGGAGGCCTACGAGCAGTACTTC
TRBJ1-4 | many | . | TRBV7-2 | 15 | CASSLGSGPNEKLFF | TGTGCCAGCAGCTTAGGTTCAGGCCCCAATGAAAAACTGTTTTTT
TRBJ2-7 | . | TRBD2 | TRBV20-1 | 13 | CSARVGGSYEQYF | TGCAGTGCTAGAGTGGGCGGGAGCTACGAGCAGTACTTC
TRBJ1-5 | many | . | TRBV30 | 13 | CAWATRSNQPQHF | TGTGCCTGGGCGACGCGGAGCAACCAGCCCCAGCATTTT